The 8 T cell receptor beta chains listed next were all sequenced from one sample in a study of CD8+ T cells in alopecia areata. Sorting of the five patients' CD4+ cells gave CD25+CD127- cells as the output. RNA extraction and reverse transcription yielded cDNA as sequencing template. The table came from immunoSEQ multiplex PCR; TCRdb's copy has only in-frame clones and leaves some out. The sample shows 7,500 to 9,000 clones, just over 70% of them seen only once. The sequenced sample consisted of CD4+ Tregs sorted from blood. These receptors all stem from a human donor with alopecia areata.

Details on this clone: Compared with germline, one end of the junction differs, possibly owing to a read error. The chain has TRBV18 and TRBJ2-2; tentative D call: TRBD1 (5 bases). The CDR3 extends over 17 amino acids. Germline lookup yields CDR1 KGHSH and CDR2 LQKENI. The CDR3 region is CTSSPWLDLTVTGELFF. The CDR3, as DNA: TGTACCAGCTCACCTTGGCTCGACCTGACAGTCACCGGGGAGCTGTTTTTT.

V is TRBV5-1 and J is TRBJ2-1; possibly TRBD1 for D (5 bases). CDR1 is SGHRS and CDR2 is YFSETQ in the germline V gene. The CDR3 sequence is 15 residues long. V lost 1 base and J lost 2, with 10 bases in between. CDR3 DNA: TGCGCCAGCAGCTTGCAACAGGCTACCTACAATGAGCAGTTCTTC. This sequence encodes CASSLQQATYNEQFF.

The chain is built from TRBV27 and TRBJ2-7; TRBD1 aligns across 8 bases. The V gene's germline CDR1 is MNHEY and CDR2 SMNVEV (reference sequence). The V gene end was trimmed by 5 bases and the J gene end by 0 bases; junction bases not matched to a gene: 3. This CDR3 comprises 14 residues. Written as DNA, the CDR3 is TGTGCCAGCAGTCGACAGGGGAGCTCCTACGAGCAGTACTTC. Translated: CASSRQGSSYEQYF.

The chain joins TRBV27 to TRBJ1-5; D not certain. With 2 bases removed from V and 2 bases from J, the gap between germline ends came to 7 bases. This CDR3 spans 14 amino acids. Germline V gene sequence: CDR1 MNHEY, CDR2 SMNVEV (reference sequence). CDR3 sequence reads: CASSLRSGNQPQHF. Written as DNA, the CDR3 is TGTGCCAGCAGTTTACGGTCAGGCAATCAGCCCCAGCATTTT.

The chain employs TRBV5-4 and TRBJ2-1; 10 nucleotides match TRBD1. CDR3 length: 16 amino acids. V lost 4 bases, J lost 6 bases, and 10 bases stayed unmatched. Germline CDR1 and CDR2: SGHNT and YYREEE (reference sequence). The CDR3 bases are TGTGCCAGCAGCCAACCACCGGGACAGGGGTTCAATGAGCAGTTCTTC. It specifies CASSQPPGQGFNEQFF.

The chain is built from TRBV10-2 and TRBJ2-2, with D possibly matching TRBD2 (5 bases). CDR3 length: 12 amino acids. Trimming cost V 10 bases and J 0 bases, with 6 bases left between them. Per germline, CDR1 WSHSY and CDR2 SAAADI. CDR3 sequence: CATGTNTGELFF. In DNA form, the CDR3 reads TGCGCCACCGGGACGAACACCGGGGAGCTGTTTTTT.

The rearrangement joins TRBV9 to TRBJ1-3; D perhaps matches TRBD1 (6 bases). The germline CDR1 and CDR2 sequences are SGDLS and YYNGEE. Trimming stripped 4 bases from V and 3 bases from J, with 26 bases between. The CDR3 covers 19 residues. The CDR3 coding sequence is TGTGCCAGCAGCCCCCGGATTGATGCTGACAGGCGTCGTGGAAACACCATATATTTT. Translating gives CASSPRIDADRRRGNTIYF.

V and J are TRBV14 and TRBJ1-1; TRBD1 is a possible D gene (5 bases). V lost 7 bases to trimming and J lost 2 bases, with 14 bases between them. The V gene's germline CDR1 is SGHDN and CDR2 FVKESK. CDR3 length equals 14 residues. The CDR3 is CASTSGTSNTEAFF. CDR3 sequence (DNA): TGTGCCAGCACCTCCGGGACCTCCAACACTGAAGCTTTCTTT.